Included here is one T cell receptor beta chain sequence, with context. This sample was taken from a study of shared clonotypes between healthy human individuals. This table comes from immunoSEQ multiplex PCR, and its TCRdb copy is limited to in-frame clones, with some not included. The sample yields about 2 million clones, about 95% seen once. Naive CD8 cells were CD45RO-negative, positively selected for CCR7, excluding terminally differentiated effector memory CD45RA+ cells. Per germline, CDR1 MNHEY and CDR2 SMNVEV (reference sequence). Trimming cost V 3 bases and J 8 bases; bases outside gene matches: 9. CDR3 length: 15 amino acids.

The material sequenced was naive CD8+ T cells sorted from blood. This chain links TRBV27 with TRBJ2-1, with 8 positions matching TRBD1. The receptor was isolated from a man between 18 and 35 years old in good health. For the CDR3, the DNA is TGTGCCAGCAGTTTTTGGGACAGGCACAACGATGAGCAGTTCTTC. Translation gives CASSFWDRHNDEQFF.